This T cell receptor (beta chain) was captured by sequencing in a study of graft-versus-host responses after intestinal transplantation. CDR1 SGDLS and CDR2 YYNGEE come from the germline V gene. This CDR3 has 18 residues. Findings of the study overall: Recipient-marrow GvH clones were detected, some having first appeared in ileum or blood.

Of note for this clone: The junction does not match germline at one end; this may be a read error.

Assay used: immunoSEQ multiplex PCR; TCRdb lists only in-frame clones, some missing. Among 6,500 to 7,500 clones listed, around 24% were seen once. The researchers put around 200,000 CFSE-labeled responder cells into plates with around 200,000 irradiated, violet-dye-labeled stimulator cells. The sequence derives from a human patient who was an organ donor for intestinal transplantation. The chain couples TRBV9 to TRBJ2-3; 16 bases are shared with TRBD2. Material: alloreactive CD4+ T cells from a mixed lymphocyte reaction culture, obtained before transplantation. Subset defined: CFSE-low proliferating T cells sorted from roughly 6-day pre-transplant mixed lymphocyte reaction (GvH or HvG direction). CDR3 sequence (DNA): TGTGCCCGCAGCGTGGGACTAGCGGGAGGGCGGGGCACAGATACGCAGTATTTT. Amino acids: CARSVGLAGGRGTDTQYF.